This section outlines one TCR beta chain sequence together with its context. This clone's antigen is unknown. No much larger clone is present one base from it, and per-base qualities are unavailable. All of the isolated RNA was reverse transcribed with the High Capacity cDNA Reverse Transcription Kit, so expressed TCRB transcripts were sequenced. Deep immunoSEQ sequencing was applied to naive, central memory and regulatory T cell samples, giving an average of around 3.8 million total reads per sample. After sorted cells were lysed in RLT buffer, RNA was extracted with DNase-treated RNeasy Micro or Mini kits, with the choice depending on cell number. Each cell subset was processed separately to prevent cross-contamination, with patient and healthy donor samples processed together. The immunoSEQ multiplex PCR was used to amplify TCRB sequences from cDNA, generating 87-bp fragments that spanned the CDR3 region. Sequencing of the amplicons was done on the Illumina HiSeq platform. Concerning the study's data processing: PCR bias was computationally corrected using synthetic template baselines, reads within Hamming distance 2 were collapsed, and singletons that could not be merged were discarded. By aligning reads against IMGT, V, D and J genes, CDR3 length, and insertions or deletions at six rearrangement sites were assigned. Within each subset, clonotype counts were normalized to sorted cell number, and only after that were true diversity and Gini coefficients computed with the tcR R package. Repertoire sharing was quantified using the overlap coefficient calculated on TCRB nucleotide sequences. Out-of-frame TCRB sequences from naive cells were analyzed as a proxy for the pre-selection repertoire. The source is immuneACCESS, and TCRdb retained only in-frame sequences with V and J called. Part of the clones is not carried over; for the studies checked, unresolved V genes explain less than half of this, and the remainder is unexplained. V and J calls and clone size are those listed in that table; D and trimming were worked out from the DNA. The sample table holds 220,000 or so clones, of which roughly two thirds were seen once. About 0.05% of the sample goes to the ten largest clones.

The source of the sample is a study of beta chain features in type 1 diabetes (dated by TCRdb to between 2017 and 2018). For the study in its entirety: No differences in mean age, gender distribution, total cell number or subset yield were found between patients and healthy donors. A total of about 110,000,000 sorted cells were examined across all samples, and a strong correlation was observed between cell number per subset and RNA yield. The study compared TCRB repertoires of sorted circulating CD4+ T cell subsets between recently diagnosed type 1 diabetes patients and matched healthy donors. Regulatory and stem cell-like memory subsets were obtained from only 8 patients and roughly 8 healthy donors, while naive and central memory subsets were obtained from all 30 or so donors. On the study overall, not on this receptor specifically: Shorter templates might have been favored by PCR, but patient and control samples were amplified and corrected together, so both groups would have been affected equally by any skew. Sequencing cDNA rather than genomic DNA could over-represent highly expressing activated cells, although activation and CD3 levels did not differ between groups. Naive, central memory and regulatory TCRB repertoires appeared more similar among patients than among healthy donors. Patients with type 1 diabetes made fewer insertions and deleted more nucleotides at VDJ recombination sites, implying thymic rearrangement abnormalities. Because the HLA sub-analyses included only small numbers of individuals, any influence of HLA type on TCRB rearrangement was left unresolved. Type 1 diabetes patients showed a moderate but significant shortening of TCRB CDR3 length in all four CD4+ subsets.

In the germline V gene, CDR1 corresponds to SGHAT and CDR2 to FQNNGV. The CDR3 holds 16 amino acids from the cysteine to the phenylalanine. The DNA shown is the 48-base CDR3, in frame from base 1. V and J are truncated by 1 base and 3 bases respectively, leaving an intervening sequence of 14 bases. From each donor, a single peripheral blood sample of about 100 mL on average was drawn into heparinised tubes. Using a panel that included CD45RO, CCR7, CD25, CD127, CD95 and CD27, naive, central memory, regulatory and stem cell-like memory CD4+ T cells were sorted on a BD FACSAria II. Purity was above 98% for every sorted population. PBMCs were isolated right away by Lymphoprep density gradient centrifugation and were stained directly, without culture. So that batch effects would be minimized, each experiment stained and sorted samples in pairs, pairing one healthy donor with one patient.

The chain couples TRBV11-2 to TRBJ2-3; D gene: possibly TRBD2, on 5 matching bases. The sequenced sample consisted of naive CD4+ T cells from blood. What the cell subset or site label conveys for this sample: true naive CD4+ T cells. The TCR comes from a man younger than 40 in good health. The CDR3 reads CASSLVLGGSTDTQYF. The bases read TGTGCCAGCAGCTTAGTACTTGGCGGGTCAACAGATACGCAGTATTTT.